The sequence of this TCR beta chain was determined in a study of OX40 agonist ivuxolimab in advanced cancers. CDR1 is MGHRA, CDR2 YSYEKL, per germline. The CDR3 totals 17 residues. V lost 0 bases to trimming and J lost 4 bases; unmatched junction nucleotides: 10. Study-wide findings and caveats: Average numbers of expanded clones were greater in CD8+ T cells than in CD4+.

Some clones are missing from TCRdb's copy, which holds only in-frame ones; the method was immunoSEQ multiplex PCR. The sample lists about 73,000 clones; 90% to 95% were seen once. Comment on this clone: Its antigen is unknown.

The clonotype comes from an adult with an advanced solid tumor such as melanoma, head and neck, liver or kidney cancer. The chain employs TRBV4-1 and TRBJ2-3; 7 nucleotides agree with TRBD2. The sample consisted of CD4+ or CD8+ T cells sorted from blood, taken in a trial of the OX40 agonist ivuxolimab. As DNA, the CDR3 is TGCGCCAGCAGCCAAGATCCGAGTCTAGCGGTCCCAGATACGCAGTATTTT. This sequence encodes CASSQDPSLAVPDTQYF.